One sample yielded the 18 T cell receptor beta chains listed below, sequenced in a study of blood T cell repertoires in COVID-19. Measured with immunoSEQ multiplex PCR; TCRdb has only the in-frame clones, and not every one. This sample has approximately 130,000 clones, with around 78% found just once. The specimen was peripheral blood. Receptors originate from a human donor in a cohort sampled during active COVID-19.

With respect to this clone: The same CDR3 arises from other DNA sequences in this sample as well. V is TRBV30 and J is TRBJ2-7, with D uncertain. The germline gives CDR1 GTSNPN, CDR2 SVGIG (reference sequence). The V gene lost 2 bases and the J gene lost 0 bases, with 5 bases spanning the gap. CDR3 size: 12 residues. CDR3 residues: CAWSSLSYEQYF. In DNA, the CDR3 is TGTGCCTGGAGTAGCCTCTCCTACGAGCAGTACTTC.

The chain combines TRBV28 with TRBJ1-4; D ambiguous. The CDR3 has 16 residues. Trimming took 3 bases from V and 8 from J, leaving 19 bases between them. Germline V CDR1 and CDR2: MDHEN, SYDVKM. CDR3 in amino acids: CASSFKRAGTREKLFF. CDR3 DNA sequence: TGTGCCAGCAGTTTTAAAAGGGCAGGAACTAGGGAAAAACTGTTTTTT. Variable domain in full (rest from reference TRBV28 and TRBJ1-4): DVKVTQSSRYLVKRTGEKVFLECVQDMDHENMFWYRQDPGLGLRLIYFSYDVKMKEKGDIPEGYSVSREKKERFSLILESASTNQTSMYLCASSFKRAGTREKLFFGSGTQLSVL.

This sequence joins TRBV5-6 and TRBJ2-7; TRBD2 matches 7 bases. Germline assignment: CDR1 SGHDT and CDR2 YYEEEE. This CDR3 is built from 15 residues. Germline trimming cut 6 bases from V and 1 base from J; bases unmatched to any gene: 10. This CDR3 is CASKVWGGVSYEQYF. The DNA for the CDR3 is TGTGCCAGCAAAGTGTGGGGGGGAGTTTCCTACGAGCAGTACTTC.

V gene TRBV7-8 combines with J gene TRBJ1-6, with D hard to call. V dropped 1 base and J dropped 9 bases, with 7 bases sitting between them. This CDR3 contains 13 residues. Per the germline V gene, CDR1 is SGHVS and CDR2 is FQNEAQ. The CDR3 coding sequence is TGTGCCAGCAGCTTAGAAGTGAGTTCACCCCTCCACTTT. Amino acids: CASSLEVSSPLHF. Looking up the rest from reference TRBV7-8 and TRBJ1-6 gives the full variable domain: GAGVSQSPRYKVAKRGQDVALRCDPISGHVSLFWYQQALGQGPEFLTYFQNEAQLDKSGLPSDRFFAERPEGSVSTLKIQRTQQEDSAVYLCASSLEVSSPLHFGNGTRLTVT.

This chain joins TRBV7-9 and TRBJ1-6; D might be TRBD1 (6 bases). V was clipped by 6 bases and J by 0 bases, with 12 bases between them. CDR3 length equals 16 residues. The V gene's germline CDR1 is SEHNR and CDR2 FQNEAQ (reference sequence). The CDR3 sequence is CASSRADSSYNSPLHF. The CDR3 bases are TGTGCCAGCAGTCGGGCGGACAGCTCCTATAATTCACCCCTCCACTTT.

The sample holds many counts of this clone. The CDR3 nucleotides read TGTGCCAGTAGTCCCAACCGAGGGTTTGGGGTTTCGGGTGAGCAGTTCTTC. This sequence encodes CASSPNRGFGVSGEQFF. This rearrangement joins TRBV19 to TRBJ2-1; D possibly corresponds to TRBD2 (5 bases). CDR1 is LNHDA and CDR2 is SQIVND in the germline V gene (reference sequence). The CDR3 is 17 residues long. Trimming took off 5 bases at V and 9 bases at J, with 26 bases between the two ends.

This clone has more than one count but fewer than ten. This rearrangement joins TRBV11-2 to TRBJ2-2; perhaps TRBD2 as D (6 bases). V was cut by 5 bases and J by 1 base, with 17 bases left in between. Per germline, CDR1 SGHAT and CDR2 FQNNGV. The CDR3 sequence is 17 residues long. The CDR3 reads CASSRAGQGGNTGELFF. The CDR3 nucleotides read TGTGCCAGCAGCCGAGCGGGTCAGGGAGGGAACACCGGGGAGCTGTTTTTT.

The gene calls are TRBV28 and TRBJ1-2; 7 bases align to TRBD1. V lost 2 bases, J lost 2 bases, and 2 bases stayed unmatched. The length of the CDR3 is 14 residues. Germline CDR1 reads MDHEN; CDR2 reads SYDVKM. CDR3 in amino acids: CASSLTGENYGYTF. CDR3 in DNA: TGTGCCAGCAGTTTAACAGGGGAGAACTATGGCTACACCTTC.

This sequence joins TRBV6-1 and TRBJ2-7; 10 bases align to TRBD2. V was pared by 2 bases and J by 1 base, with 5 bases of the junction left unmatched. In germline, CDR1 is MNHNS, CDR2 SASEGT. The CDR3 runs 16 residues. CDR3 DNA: TGTGCCAGCAGTGAACCAACTAGCGGGGAATCCTACGAGCAGTACTTC. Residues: CASSEPTSGESYEQYF.

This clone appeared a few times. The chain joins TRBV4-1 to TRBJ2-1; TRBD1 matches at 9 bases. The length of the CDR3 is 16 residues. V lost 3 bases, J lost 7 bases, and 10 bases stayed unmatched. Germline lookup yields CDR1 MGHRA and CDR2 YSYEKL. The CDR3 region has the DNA TGCGCCAGCAGCCAGCCCGGGACAGGGCGGGCAAATGAGCAGTTCTTC. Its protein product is CASSQPGTGRANEQFF.

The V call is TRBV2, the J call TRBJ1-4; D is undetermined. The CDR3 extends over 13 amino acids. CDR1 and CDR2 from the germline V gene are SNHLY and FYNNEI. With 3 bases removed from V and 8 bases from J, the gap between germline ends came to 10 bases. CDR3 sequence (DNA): TGTGCCAGCAGTGACGGTACGAGGGAAAAACTGTTTTTT. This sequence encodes CASSDGTREKLFF.

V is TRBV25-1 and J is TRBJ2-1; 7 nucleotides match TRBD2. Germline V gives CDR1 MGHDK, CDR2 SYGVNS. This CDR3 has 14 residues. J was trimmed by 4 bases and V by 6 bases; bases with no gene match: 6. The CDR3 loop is CASRGEGLYNEQFF. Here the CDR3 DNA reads TGTGCCAGCAGAGGCGAGGGACTATACAATGAGCAGTTCTTC.

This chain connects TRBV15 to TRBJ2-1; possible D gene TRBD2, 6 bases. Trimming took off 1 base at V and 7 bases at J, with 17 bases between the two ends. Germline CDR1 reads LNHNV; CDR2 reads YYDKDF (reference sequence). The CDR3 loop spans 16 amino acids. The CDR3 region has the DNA TGTGCCACCAGCAGAGCCGGTGGGGCCGCGGGAAATGAGCAGTTCTTC. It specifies CATSRAGGAAGNEQFF.

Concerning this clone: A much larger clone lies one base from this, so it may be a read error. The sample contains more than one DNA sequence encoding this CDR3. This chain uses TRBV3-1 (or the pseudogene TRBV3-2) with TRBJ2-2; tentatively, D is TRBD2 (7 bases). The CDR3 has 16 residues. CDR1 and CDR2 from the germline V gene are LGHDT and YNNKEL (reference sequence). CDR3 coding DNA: TGTGCCACCAGCCATGGGGGCGGGGGAAGTACCGGGGAGCTGTTTTTT. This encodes CATSHGGGGSTGELFF.

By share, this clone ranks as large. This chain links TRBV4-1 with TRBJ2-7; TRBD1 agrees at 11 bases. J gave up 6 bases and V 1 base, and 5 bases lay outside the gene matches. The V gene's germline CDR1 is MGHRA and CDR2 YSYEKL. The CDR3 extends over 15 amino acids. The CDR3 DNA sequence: TGCGCCAGCAGCCAAGTCCCCGGGACAGGGGGCGAGCAGTACTTC. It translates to CASSQVPGTGGEQYF.

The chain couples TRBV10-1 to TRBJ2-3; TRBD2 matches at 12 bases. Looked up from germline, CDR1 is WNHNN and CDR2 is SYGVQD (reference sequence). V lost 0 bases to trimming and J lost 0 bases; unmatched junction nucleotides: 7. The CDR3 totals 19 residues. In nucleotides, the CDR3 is TGCGCCAGCAGTGAGTCTTGGACTAGCGGGGTGGATAGCACAGATACGCAGTATTTT. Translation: CASSESWTSGVDSTDTQYF.

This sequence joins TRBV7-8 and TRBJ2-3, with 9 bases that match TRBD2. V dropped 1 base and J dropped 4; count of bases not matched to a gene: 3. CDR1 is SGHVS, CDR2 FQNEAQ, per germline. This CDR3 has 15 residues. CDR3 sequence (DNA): TGTGCCAGCAGCTTAGTTAGCGGGGGTGCAGATACGCAGTATTTT. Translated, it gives CASSLVSGGADTQYF.

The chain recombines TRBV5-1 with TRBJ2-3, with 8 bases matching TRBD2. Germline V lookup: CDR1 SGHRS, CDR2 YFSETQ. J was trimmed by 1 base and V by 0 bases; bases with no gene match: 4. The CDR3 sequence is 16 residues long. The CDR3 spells CASSLGVSGGTDTQYF. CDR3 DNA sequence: TGCGCCAGCAGCTTGGGGGTTAGCGGGGGCACAGATACGCAGTATTTT.